The entry that follows covers one TCR beta chain sequence. The antigen is undetermined. The sample comes from a study of T cell responses to AZD1222 COVID-19 vaccine. Regarding the study as a whole: The CD4 TCRs associated with vaccination extended across spike and predominated at 160-218 and 743-854. Donors were mostly white British, more females; clonal diversity possibly underestimated. At baseline, seropositivity was found in only a handful of AZD1222 recipients.

Measured with immunoSEQ multiplex PCR; TCRdb has only the in-frame clones, and not every one. The sample lists 120,000 to 150,000 clones; 75% to 95% were seen once. This specimen was peripheral blood, taken on day 0 of MenACWY control vaccination. The clonotype comes from an adult in good health.

The CDR3 region has the DNA TGCGCCAGCAACCCTGGAGGGCAGGGGGCAGACTATGGCTACACCTTC. Protein product: CASNPGGQGADYGYTF. This chain joins TRBV5-1 and TRBJ1-2; the match to TRBD1 covers 8 bases. V was pared by 6 bases and J by 3 bases, with 13 bases of the junction left unmatched. Germline CDR1 SGHRS, CDR2 YFSETQ. CDR3 length equals 16 residues.